The entry below gives a single T cell receptor beta chain sequence along with its context. The antigen this receptor binds is unknown. The record has no base qualities; no much larger clone is one base away. The sample is drawn from a study of cytomegalovirus exposure and HLA in healthy donors (dated by TCRdb to 2015 to 2018). Concerning the study at large: According to an earlier analysis of 587 of the donors, 150 million to 200 million T cells yielded 90 million to 140 million unique TCR beta sequences and around 300 Gb of sequence data. Approximately 300 gigabases of sequencing data and about 92 million unique TCR sequences made up an early release that covered fewer than 650 HLA-typed donors. Of the 300 to 500 genotyped donors, less than 85% were placed in the genetic ancestry cluster associated with self-reported Caucasian donors. The study was designed to test whether signatures of past pathogen exposure could be identified by cataloging public T cell receptors. The study used immunosequencing to profile the T cell repertoires of approximately 650 subjects and linked those repertoires to cytomegalovirus serostatus. A separate validation cohort of roughly 120 different subjects was used in addition to the roughly 720-subject first cohort. To predict cytomegalovirus infection status, the study brought together high-throughput TCR immunosequencing, statistical association of individual TCRs with disease status, and machine learning. A later analysis re-examined previously published TCR beta repertoires from more than 550 donors and added high-resolution HLA genotyping to investigate patterns of TCR occurrence. Rather than using new phenotypic data, the later analysis identified candidate immune exposures from TCR beta sequences and from how often those sequences occurred across donors. An earlier analysis of nearly 600 of the donors applied high-throughput TCR beta sequencing to assess whether each TCR beta V gene segment acted as functional or pseudogenic. Donor age, sex, ethnicity and CMV serostatus were collected together with the repertoire data. A later genetic analysis took genome-wide SNP genotypes for about 65% of the 666 donors and used that subset as a discovery cohort. All discovery cohort repertoires had been generated using a single sequencing platform. HLA typing included class I and class II loci at four-digit resolution. Typing coverage varied by locus: roughly 620-640 donors for A, B, C, DRB1 and DQB1; roughly 520 for DQA1; around 610 for DPA1; under 490 for DPB1. Because of strong linkage in the cohort, five DR-DQ haplotypes were treated as single units for association and clustering. Among several hundred genotyped donors of the cohort, an average of approximately 200,000 unique TCR beta nucleotide sequences was sequenced per donor, of which roughly 17% were non-productive.

Deletion took 5 bases off V and 9 bases off J, with a span of 11 bases between the germline ends. According to the germline V gene, CDR1 reads MNHNS and CDR2 reads SASEGT. From its cysteine to its phenylalanine, the CDR3 spans 12 amino acids. CDR3 DNA only is kept here, 36 bases in frame from base 1. The cohort consisted of fewer than 700 healthy bone marrow donors. All cohort members were sampled while nominally healthy, although unrecorded immune exposures were likely present. The donor tested CMV seronegative and was one of the 352 seronegative cohort members. A peripheral blood sample was collected from each donor, and TCR beta sequencing was performed on peripheral blood mononuclear cells. The Qiagen DNeasy Blood Extraction Kit was used to extract genomic DNA from the blood cell samples. Overall study outcomes, separate from this receptor: Because counts were too low, seventeen rarely observed V segments, including chromosome 9 orphons, were excluded from the earlier analysis of a few hundred of the donors. The presence/absence analyses assumed that sequencing depth was roughly uniform across donors, and that assumption may not be true. Correlated functional status among segregating V segments might reflect linkage disequilibrium, but an unknown experimental factor could not be ruled out. The only immune exposure information available for the cohort was CMV serostatus. A later analysis found that most CMV-associated TCR beta chains appeared HLA-restricted, with HLA associations seemingly driven largely by CMV exposure. The authors suggested that the approach could potentially be extended to other disease states and immunological phenotypes. Several of the top co-occurrence clusters appeared to be linked to parvovirus B19, influenza, CMV and Epstein-Barr virus, according to a later analysis. A later genetic analysis associated a missense DCLRE1C variant with V-gene and J-gene trimming of TCR beta chains, and an independent cohort replicated the association. In vitro tests confirmed that a few of the cytomegalovirus-associated TCR beta chains recognize cytomegalovirus antigens. Assigning TCR associations to individual alleles was difficult when HLA alleles, especially DR and DQ, strongly co-occurred. The sequencing pipeline was judged likely to have produced a cluster of highly shared sequence variants as a technical artifact. At a false discovery rate of 0.05, a later analysis linked fewer than 20,000 TCR beta sequences to specific HLA alleles. Across donors, most TCR sequences were observed very rarely, whereas some public TCRs were present in many individuals. Compared with the roughly 700-donor mean, donors in an Asian-associated ancestry cluster had fewer N-insertions in productive TCRs, according to a later genetic analysis. HLA typing was unavailable for some donors at each locus, so association tests used only the typed subset. The 87-base-pair reads could not distinguish some IMGT-functional V segments, including TRBV6-2 and TRBV6-3, so those segments were excluded. In a later analysis, TCR association rates were found to vary across HLA loci, with the most associated TCRs seen for DRB1 alleles and the fewest for HLA-C alleles. The study gave a list of some 150 TCR beta chains associated with cytomegalovirus. In an earlier analysis of some 540 of the donors, most TCR beta V segments appeared in productive rearrangements about 87% or about 30% of the time, broadly matching IMGT annotations. A further reported finding was that TCR beta sequences accurately predicted the HLA-A and HLA-B alleles for most subjects in the first cohort. Cytomegalovirus status was reported to be diagnosed by the classifier with high specificity and sensitivity in both the original and validation cohorts. In this cohort, only TCR beta chains were sequenced, and detectable features were limited by the absence of alpha or paired-chain data. A later analysis found that HLA-associated TCR beta chains were more clonally expanded and had lower generation probabilities than equally common non-associated chains.

The method was the immunoSEQ multiplex PCR assay. A mixture of 60 forward primers for TCR Vbeta segments and 13 reverse primers for TCR Jbeta segments was used in the multiplex PCR. A multiplex PCR assay on genomic DNA amplified the CDR3 region of rearranged TCR beta genes. On the Illumina HiSeq System, the amplified TCR beta libraries were sequenced as 87-base-pair reads. In the source study's methods: A later analysis counted around 72 million unique TCR beta chains across the approximately 700 repertoires, and approximately 11 million of these chains were shared by at least two donors. Raw reads were error-corrected and collapsed into unique sequences with a nearest-neighbor algorithm that merged closely related sequences to remove PCR and sequencing errors. V, D and J gene segments were assigned by aligning CDR3 sequences to IMGT reference sequences. For a sequence to be retained, a match of at least six nucleotides was required to both a V gene segment and a J gene segment. Rearrangements were called productive when the CDR3 lacked stop codons and stayed in frame with V and J; all others were non-productive. Following IMGT convention, CDR3 was defined as the stretch from the second conserved V-encoded cysteine up to the conserved J-encoded phenylalanine. In an earlier analysis of just under 600 of the donors, sequences lacking an unambiguous match to a single V gene segment were excluded. In an earlier analysis of several hundred of the donors, V segments were called functional above 56.7% productive rearrangements and were called segregating when the between-donor standard deviation exceeded 5%. A statistical classification framework was built for diagnosing cytomegalovirus status from the catalog of TCR beta chain sequences. A later analysis assigned V and J genes by comparing TCR nucleotide sequences with IMGT/GENE-DB human TR gene sequences. The TCRdist pipeline was used in a later analysis to assign CDR3 sequences and most-parsimonious VDJ recombination scenarios. In a later analysis, each TCR beta chain was defined by its CDR3 amino acid sequence together with its V-gene family, and reads lacking a unique V-gene family were excluded. A later analysis removed 600 or so highly shared, low-generation-probability nucleotide sequences to deal with suspected cross-contamination and a sequencing artifact. In a later analysis, a clonal expansion index for each public chain was calculated from normalized within-repertoire ranks of inferred template counts. A later analysis computed generation probabilities with a VDJ recombination model fitted to out-of-frame rearrangements, and checked the results against IGoR. Hypergeometric tests were used in a later analysis to score TCR-TCR, TCR-HLA and TCR-CMV co-occurrence, with a repertoire-size bias correction applied to the TCR pairs. To estimate false discovery rates, a later analysis permuted the HLA or CMV assignments 20 times. A later analysis grouped co-occurring TCRs with DBSCAN, adding TCRdist sequence similarity when clustering within HLA-allele-positive subsets. Repertoires with fewer than 30,000 or more than 120,000 public chains were left out of co-occurrence clustering, as were five repertoires with anomalous nucleotide sharing. Drawn from immuneACCESS, this table holds only the in-frame rearrangements with V and J called that TCRdb kept. Clones are partly lost; checked studies trace under half to an unresolved V gene and leave the rest unexplained. V and J calls and clone size come straight from that table; D and trimming were deduced from the DNA. Within this sample are 100,000 to 130,000 clones, with 73% of them counted one time only. Roughly 8% of the sample rests with the top ten.

The receptor chain draws on TRBV6-1 and TRBJ1-5, with the D gene call left open. Sequencing was performed on PBMCs. The receptor was isolated from a man in his thirties or forties in good health and CMV-seronegative. CDR3 protein: CASSQRDAPQHF. The nucleotide sequence is given as TGTGCCAGCAGTCAGCGCGACGCGCCCCAGCATTTT.